Listed below are T cell receptor beta chains from one sample, sequenced in a study of T cell repertoires in ileal Crohn's disease. Profiling relied on immunoSEQ multiplex PCR, and the TCRdb table lists in-frame clones only, not all of them. The data contain 15,000 to 20,000 clones, about 90% of them singletons. Sample: ileal tissue. The receptors originated from an adult with Crohn's disease. Each CDR3 is given with its conserved first and last residue. D genes are given only for firm matches. Only some rows state a clone size, as once, few, many or a class for expanded clones.

j_gene	d_gene	abundance	v_gene	CDR3nt	CDR3aa
TRBJ2-7	TRBD1	-	TRBV11-2	TGTGCCAGCAGCTTACTCTTCACCCCCGGGACAGGGGGCACATGGCAGTACTTC	CASSLLFTPGTGGTWQYF
TRBJ2-7	TRBD1	-	TRBV11-2	TGTGCCAGCAGCTTTTCTCAGGGGGCGTCCTACGAGCAGTACTTC	CASSFSQGASYEQYF
TRBJ2-5	-	once	TRBV13	TGTGCCAGCAGCCTACTCGGGATCCAAGAGACCCAGTACTTC	CASSLLGIQETQYF
TRBJ2-3	-	few	TRBV7-8	TGTGCCAGCAGCTTAGCGCCTAATGCAGATACGCAGTATTTT	CASSLAPNADTQYF
TRBJ1-2	-	-	TRBV5-4	TGTGCCAGCAGCCTCAGGGGTTCCCCCTATGGCTACACCTTC	CASSLRGSPYGYTF
TRBJ2-1	TRBD2	-	TRBV7-3	TGTGCCAGCCAGCTAGCGGGAGGGGTCCATGAGCAGTTCTTC	CASQLAGGVHEQFF
TRBJ2-4	-	-	TRBV19	TGTGCCAGTAGTATAGAGCCCCCCGGCAGGGGAGACATTCAGTACTTC	CASSIEPPGRGDIQYF
TRBJ2-7	-	-	TRBV6-1	TGTGCCAGCAACGTCGGGGGAAGCTCCTACGAGCAGTACTTC	CASNVGGSSYEQYF
TRBJ2-3	-	-	TRBV9	TGTGCCAGCAGCGTCGTCAGGGGTAGCACAGATACGCAGTATTTT	CASSVVRGSTDTQYF
TRBJ2-3	-	-	TRBV27	TGTGCCAGCAGTTTACGGGGAGATACGCAGTATTTT	CASSLRGDTQYF
TRBJ2-5	TRBD1	-	TRBV2	TGTGCCAGCAGTCTGGACAGGGGGATGGGGGGGACCCAGTACTTC	CASSLDRGMGGTQYF
TRBJ2-2	-	-	TRBV5-1	TGCGCCAGCAGCTTACTCTCAAGCGCCGGGGAGCTGTTTTTT	CASSLLSSAGELFF
TRBJ1-1	-	-	TRBV7-9	TGTGCCAGCAGGGCCAGTGGGAGAGCTTTCTTT	CASRASGRAFF
TRBJ1-1	-	-	TRBV5-1	TGCGCCAGCAGCTTGGGCTTTGCGGCTGAAGCTTTCTTT	CASSLGFAAEAFF
TRBJ2-1	-	few	TRBV2	TGTGCCAGCAGTGAGGGGCAGGTAGTACAATCTGAGCAGTTCTTC	CASSEGQVVQSEQFF
TRBJ2-7	-	-	TRBV10-3	TGTGCCATCAGGGAGGGAGTTTTTTCCTACGAGCAGTACTTC	CAIREGVFSYEQYF
TRBJ2-4	TRBD2	once	TRBV9	TGTGCCAGCAGCGCAGAGGGACTAGCGGGAACACTAGCCAAAAACATTCAGTACTTC	CASSAEGLAGTLAKNIQYF
TRBJ2-1	-	-	TRBV6-1	TGTGCCAGCAGTGAAATTGGGAGCTCCTACAATGAGCAGTTCTTC	CASSEIGSSYNEQFF
TRBJ2-1	-	-	TRBV7-2	TGTGCCAGCAGCTTAGGATATAGGGGGAATGAGCAGTTCTTC	CASSLGYRGNEQFF
TRBJ2-7	TRBD2	once	TRBV29-1	TGCAGCGTTGAAGATTGGGTCGGGACTAGGGAGCAGTACTTC	CSVEDWVGTREQYF
TRBJ2-7	-	-	TRBV28	TGTGCCAGCAGTCTCCTGTTCCGCCCCGAGCAGTACTTC	CASSLLFRPEQYF
TRBJ2-1	TRBD2	-	TRBV2	TGTGCCAGCACTATGAGCGGGAGCTCCTACAATGAGCAGTTCTTC	CASTMSGSSYNEQFF
TRBJ2-1	TRBD2	-	TRBV9	TGTGCCAGCAGCTCAAGGACTAGCGTGAACAATGAGCAGTTCTTC	CASSSRTSVNNEQFF
TRBJ2-7	TRBD1	-	TRBV7-9	TGTGCCAGCAGCTTATACCGGACGGGACAGGGGGCTTCCTACGAGCAGTACTTC	CASSLYRTGQGASYEQYF
TRBJ2-7	TRBD2	-	TRBV9	TGTGCCAGCAGCGCTGGACTAGCAAGCTCCTACGAGCAGTACTTC	CASSAGLASSYEQYF
TRBJ2-3	-	-	TRBV2	TGTGCCAGCCACGGGACTGGCATTAATACGCAGTATTTT	CASHGTGINTQYF
TRBJ2-1	TRBD2	-	TRBV4-1	TGCGCCAGCAGCCCTGGTAGGACTAGCGCTAAAAAGGGGCAGTTCTTC	CASSPGRTSAKKGQFF
TRBJ2-3	-	-	TRBV4-1	TGCGCCAGCAGCCCTGGAGGAGGACAGAGGGAGTATTTT	CASSPGGGQREYF
TRBJ2-7	-	-	TRBV28	TGTGCCAGCAGTTCCTATTCGGGAGCCTACGAGCAGTACTTC	CASSSYSGAYEQYF
TRBJ2-5	-	once	TRBV19	TGTGCCAGTAGTGTGAGGCGGCTACAAGAGACCCAGTACTTC	CASSVRRLQETQYF
TRBJ2-7	-	-	TRBV7-3	TGTGCCAGCAGCTTAGGCCCTAGTGGTACATACGAGCAGTACTTC	CASSLGPSGTYEQYF
TRBJ1-1	-	-	TRBV5-4	TGTGCCAGCGGGAGTACAGGGAGGGTGTTCTTT	CASGSTGRVFF
TRBJ2-7	-	-	TRBV2	TGTGCCAGCATTGCAGGGGCCTCCTACGAGCAGTACTTC	CASIAGASYEQYF
TRBJ1-1	-	once	TRBV25-1	TGTGCCAGCAGTGCAGGGAACACTGAAGCTTTCTTT	CASSAGNTEAFF
TRBJ2-1	-	-	TRBV5-4	TGTGCCAGCAGCACCAACTTCAATGAGCAGTTCTTC	CASSTNFNEQFF
TRBJ2-3	TRBD2	-	TRBV5-1	TGCGCCAGCAGCCCTGGACTAGCGGGATGGGAAGGTACGCAGTATTTT	CASSPGLAGWEGTQYF
TRBJ1-1	-	-	TRBV25-1	TGTGCCAGCAAGGAGGTAGAGGGGGTGAACACTGAAGCTTTCTTT	CASKEVEGVNTEAFF
TRBJ1-5	-	-	TRBV19	TGTGCCAGTAGTATGACGGCAGGGGTTAGCAATCAGCCCCAGCATTTT	CASSMTAGVSNQPQHF
TRBJ2-6	-	-	TRBV7-9	TGTGCCAGCAGCTTAACGGGAGCTGGGGCCAACGTCCTGACTTTC	CASSLTGAGANVLTF
TRBJ2-2	-	-	TRBV19	TGTGCCAGTAGTAAGAGGTTCGGGGGAGTCTCCGGGGAGCTGTTTTTT	CASSKRFGGVSGELFF
TRBJ2-1	-	-	TRBV7-9	TGTGCCAGCAGCCTGGAGAGGTGGAAGGATGAGCAGTTCTTC	CASSLERWKDEQFF
TRBJ2-7	TRBD2	-	TRBV4-1	TGCGCCAGCAGCCAGTCAACTACCGGGACTACTTCCTACGAGCAGTACTTC	CASSQSTTGTTSYEQYF
TRBJ1-2	-	-	TRBV2	TGTGCCAGCAGTGAAAGACAGGTCTATGGCTACACCTTC	CASSERQVYGYTF
TRBJ2-7	TRBD2	-	TRBV19	TGTGCCAGTAGTATAGGACTAGCGGGAATCTACGAGCAGTACTTC	CASSIGLAGIYEQYF
TRBJ1-6	-	-	TRBV19	TGTGCCAGTAACCGGGATAATAATTCACCCCTCCACTTT	CASNRDNNSPLHF
TRBJ1-2	-	-	TRBV28	TGTGCCAGCTCACAAGGGGGTTCTGGGTATGGCTACACCTTC	CASSQGGSGYGYTF
TRBJ2-5	TRBD2	-	TRBV2	TGTGCCAGCAGCATACTAGCGGGAGCTGTTGAGCAGTACTTC	CASSILAGAVEQYF
TRBJ1-2	-	-	TRBV5-6	TGTGCCAGCAGCCCCAGAGGCCATGGCCTCTATGGCTACACCTTC	CASSPRGHGLYGYTF
TRBJ2-6	-	-	TRBV10-3	TGTGCCATCAGTGAGTCAGGGGGCTCTGGGGCCAACGTCCTGACTTTC	CAISESGGSGANVLTF
TRBJ2-2	-	once	TRBV6-5	TGTGCCAGCACCTCAGGCGGGGAGCTGTTTTTT	CASTSGGELFF
TRBJ2-7	-	-	TRBV9	TGTGCCAGCAGCGTACAGGATTCCTACGAGCAGTACTTC	CASSVQDSYEQYF
TRBJ1-2	TRBD1	-	TRBV2	TGTGCCAGCACTCTACCCTACGGCAGGGGGCAAGGCTACACCTTC	CASTLPYGRGQGYTF
TRBJ1-1	-	-	TRBV5-5	TGTGCCAGCAGCTTGGGACTCCGGAACACTGAAGCTTTCTTT	CASSLGLRNTEAFF
TRBJ2-2	TRBD2	-	TRBV19	TGTGCCAGACCGGGGGGGAACTCCGGGGAGCTGTTTTTT	CARPGGNSGELFF
TRBJ2-2	-	-	TRBV6-4	TGTGCCAGCAGTGAGCGGGAGAACACCGGGGAGCTGTTTTTT	CASSERENTGELFF
TRBJ2-5	TRBD1	-	TRBV27	TGTGCCAGCAGCCCCCGGGACAGGGGGCTGCGAGAGACCCAGTACTTC	CASSPRDRGLRETQYF
TRBJ2-2	TRBD1	-	TRBV6-4	TGTGCCAGCAGTCCCCGGGACAGGGACACCGGGGAGCTGTTTTTT	CASSPRDRDTGELFF
TRBJ1-1	-	-	TRBV9	TGTGCCAGCAGCCCCCATAACGGGAACACTGAAGCTTTCTTT	CASSPHNGNTEAFF
TRBJ1-2	-	-	TRBV7-3	TGTGCCAGCAGCTCTTTCGGGGGTTATGGCTACACCTTC	CASSSFGGYGYTF
TRBJ1-2	TRBD1	-	TRBV30	TGTGCCTGGATGCCCGGGACAGGGATTAACTATGGCTACACCTTC	CAWMPGTGINYGYTF